This T cell receptor (beta chain) was sequenced during a study of T cells in Graves' hyperthyroidism and ophthalmopathy. Study-wide results and caveats: Blood also held most thyroid clonotypes expanded beyond 0.001. Median prediction lead before ophthalmopathy onset was 6.5 to 7 months with the model. Patients with ophthalmopathy were separated from those with stable hyperthyroidism by a 13 V-J model.

This clonotype was seen many times. The target antigen is unknown. Uncontrolled infection, other autoimmune disease, pregnancy or lactation excluded patients. Per the germline V gene, CDR1 is SNHLY and CDR2 is FYNNEI. V dropped 6 bases and J dropped 7; count of bases not matched to a gene: 16. This CDR3 has 19 residues. RNA transcripts yielded amplified TCR beta CDR3 regions. The HTBI primer set was used in a first-round RT-PCR of the TCR CDR3. TCRdb independently ran MiXCR on the multiplex PCR reads; one entry per CDR3 protein. There are fewer than 650,000 distinct CDR3 sequences in the sample; roughly 45% occur only once, and approximately 44% lies in the top ten.

This clonotype was obtained from an adult woman with Graves' disease, either hyperthyroidism or ophthalmopathy (not recorded which). The rearrangement joins TRBV2 to TRBJ2-2; TRBD2 matches 14 bases. The sequencing input was peripheral blood or thyroid tissue (not recorded which). CDR3 bases: TGTGCCAGCAGCTCGCCGGGACTAGCGGGAGTTCGTCGTCTCGGGGAGCTGTTTTTT. Translated, it gives CASSSPGLAGVRRLGELFF.